This is a list of T cell receptor beta chains from one sample in a study of blood T cell repertoires in COVID-19. Libraries were prepared by immunoSEQ multiplex PCR; TCRdb keeps only in-frame clonotypes and omits some of them. The sample lists 170,000 or so clones; about 88% were seen once. The specimen sequenced was peripheral blood. These receptors came from a man between 60 and 70 years old with COVID-19, enrolled during active disease. Both conserved end residues are part of each CDR3.

J gene	V gene	CDR3 length	CDR3 protein
TRBJ2-2	TRBV6-5	14	CASIFRQNTGELFF
TRBJ2-7	TRBV28	15	CASSFSGTFFYEQYF
TRBJ2-3	TRBV5-1	15	CASSLVALGTDTQYF
TRBJ1-1	TRBV19	15	CASSIPSSGGTEAFF
TRBJ1-1	TRBV6-5	11	CASGGGMGAFF
TRBJ1-2	TRBV28	12	CASSLNLYGYTF
TRBJ2-1	TRBV7-9	17	CASSWGLLADQTNEQFF
TRBJ2-7	TRBV28	13	CASSWTGAYEQYF
TRBJ1-5	TRBV10-3	14	CAISQGQGVQPQHF
TRBJ2-2	TRBV28	19	CASSPRKRGTKANTGELFF
TRBJ2-7	TRBV3-1/TRBV3-2	14	CASSSHRVGDEQYF
TRBJ1-1	TRBV11-2	14	CASSFGQLNTEAFF
TRBJ1-6	TRBV27	14	CASSFRDSTTPLHF
TRBJ1-3	TRBV7-9	17	CASSLGLQGPSGNTIYF
TRBJ2-7	TRBV3-1/TRBV3-2	16	CASSPRGTSGLYEQYF
TRBJ1-1	TRBV6-5	15	CASSYSRALNTEAFF
TRBJ2-7	TRBV5-8	14	CASSFVAGFYEQYF
TRBJ1-3	TRBV15	12	CATSSLGDTIYF
TRBJ2-7	TRBV9	15	CASSKTSGRAYEQYF
TRBJ1-2	TRBV11-2	15	CASSSVGRGLGGYTF
TRBJ2-5	TRBV7-2	15	CASSPTSTGQETQYF
TRBJ1-4	TRBV7-2	13	CASSPHRVEKLFF
TRBJ2-6	TRBV18	17	CASSPTGVKTGANVLTF
TRBJ1-6	TRBV18	14	CASSQGFYNSPLHF
TRBJ1-1	TRBV5-6	14	CASSLRWGGTEAFF
TRBJ1-4	TRBV15	18	CATSREGPRQGIGEKLFF
TRBJ1-3	TRBV19	12	CASKGNGNTIYF
TRBJ2-2	TRBV11-3	14	CASSQNGGTGELFF
TRBJ2-3	TRBV5-4	16	CASSFGGTSGTDTQYF
TRBJ1-6	TRBV18	15	CASSPDKAKNSPLHF
TRBJ1-5	TRBV12-3/TRBV12-4	12	CASREEDQPQHF
TRBJ1-4	TRBV7-2	15	CASSLETGSNEKLFF
TRBJ2-7	TRBV29-1	14	CSARGRESSYEQYF
TRBJ2-3	TRBV28	14	CASSLSGIKDTQYF
TRBJ1-4	TRBV28	15	CASNLQGATNEKLFF
TRBJ2-7	TRBV5-4	15	CASSPPAGGTYEQYF
TRBJ2-2	TRBV24-1	17	CATSDLWGQGATGELFF
TRBJ2-7	TRBV14	14	CASSGLSSSYEQYF
TRBJ2-1	TRBV4-1	15	CASSQGRGGYNEQFF
TRBJ2-3	TRBV10-3	14	CAIRTGPSTDTQYF
TRBJ2-5	TRBV18	13	CASSMDIQETQYF
TRBJ2-7	TRBV14	16	CASSQGRRDLRYEQYF
TRBJ1-2	TRBV29-1	13	CSVRGDRGGGYTF
TRBJ2-5	TRBV11-3	15	CASSPLSPLGETQYF
TRBJ1-1	TRBV5-8	16	CASSNARGILNTEAFF
TRBJ1-6	TRBV11-3	15	CASSDRVIGGSPLHF
TRBJ2-7	TRBV2	13	CASSRSLGGEQYF
TRBJ2-5	TRBV28	15	CASSELDTDKETQYF
TRBJ2-1	TRBV9	15	CASSVVGGSGGEQFF
TRBJ2-3	TRBV11-3	15	CASSRQGDGTDTQYF
TRBJ2-2	TRBV6-1	17	CASSGLGGPFRAGELFF
TRBJ1-2	TRBV7-2	14	CASSLVTRGGGYTF
TRBJ2-3	TRBV9	15	CASSPTGDLTDTQYF